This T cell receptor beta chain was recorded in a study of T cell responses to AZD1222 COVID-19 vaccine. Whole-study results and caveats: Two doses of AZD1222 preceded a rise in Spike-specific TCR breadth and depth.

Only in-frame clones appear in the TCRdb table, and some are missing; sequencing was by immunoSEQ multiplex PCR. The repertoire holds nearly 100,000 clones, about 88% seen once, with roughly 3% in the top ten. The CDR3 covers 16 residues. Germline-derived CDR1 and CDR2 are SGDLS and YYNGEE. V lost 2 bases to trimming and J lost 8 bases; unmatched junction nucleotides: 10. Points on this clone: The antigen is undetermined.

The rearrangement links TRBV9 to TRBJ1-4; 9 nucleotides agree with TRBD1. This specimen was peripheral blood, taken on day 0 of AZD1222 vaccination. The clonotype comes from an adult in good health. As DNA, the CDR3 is TGTGCCAGCAGCGTCCTATCCGGGACAGGGAACGAAAAACTGTTTTTT. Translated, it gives CASSVLSGTGNEKLFF.